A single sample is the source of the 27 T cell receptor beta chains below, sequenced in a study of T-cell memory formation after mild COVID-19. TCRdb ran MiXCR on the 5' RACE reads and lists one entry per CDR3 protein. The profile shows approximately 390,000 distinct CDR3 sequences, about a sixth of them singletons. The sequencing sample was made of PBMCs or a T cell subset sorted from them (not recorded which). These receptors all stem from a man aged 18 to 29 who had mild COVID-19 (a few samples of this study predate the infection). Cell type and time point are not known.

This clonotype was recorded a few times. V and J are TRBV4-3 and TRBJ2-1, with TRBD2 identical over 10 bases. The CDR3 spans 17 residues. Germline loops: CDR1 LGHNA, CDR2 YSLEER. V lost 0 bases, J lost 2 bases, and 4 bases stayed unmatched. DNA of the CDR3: TGCGCCAGCAGCCAAGATGTAGCGGGGGGAACCTACAATGAGCAGTTCTTC. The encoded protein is CASSQDVAGGTYNEQFF.

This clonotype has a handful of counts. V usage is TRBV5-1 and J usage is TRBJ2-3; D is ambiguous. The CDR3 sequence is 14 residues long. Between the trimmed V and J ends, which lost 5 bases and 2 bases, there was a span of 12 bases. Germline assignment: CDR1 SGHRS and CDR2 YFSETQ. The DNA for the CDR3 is TGCGCCAGCAGTCAGCTTTATCCCACAGATACGCAGTATTTT. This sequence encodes CASSQLYPTDTQYF.

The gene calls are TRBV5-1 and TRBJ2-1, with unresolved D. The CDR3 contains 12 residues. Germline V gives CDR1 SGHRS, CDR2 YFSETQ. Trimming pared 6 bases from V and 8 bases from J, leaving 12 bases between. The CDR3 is CASTNNRDEQFF. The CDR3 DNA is TGCGCCAGCACCAACAACCGCGATGAGCAGTTCTTC.

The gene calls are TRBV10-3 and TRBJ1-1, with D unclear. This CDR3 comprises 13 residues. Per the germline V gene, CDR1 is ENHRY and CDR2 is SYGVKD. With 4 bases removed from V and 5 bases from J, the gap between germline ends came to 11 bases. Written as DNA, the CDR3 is TGTGCCATCAGTGGCCAGGTACGGACTGAAGCTTTCTTT. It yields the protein CAISGQVRTEAFF.

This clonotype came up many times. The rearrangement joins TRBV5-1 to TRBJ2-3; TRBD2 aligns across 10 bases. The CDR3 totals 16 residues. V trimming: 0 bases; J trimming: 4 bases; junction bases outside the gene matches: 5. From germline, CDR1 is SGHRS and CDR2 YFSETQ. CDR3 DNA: TGCGCCAGCAGCTTGGTTGGTAGCGGGGGGTCAGATACGCAGTATTTT. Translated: CASSLVGSGGSDTQYF.

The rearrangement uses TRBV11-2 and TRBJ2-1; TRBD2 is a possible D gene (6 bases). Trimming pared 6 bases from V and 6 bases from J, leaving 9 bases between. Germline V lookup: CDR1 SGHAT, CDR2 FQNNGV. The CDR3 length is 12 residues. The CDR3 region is CASSQLANEQFF. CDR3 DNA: TGTGCCAGCAGTCAACTAGCCAATGAGCAGTTCTTC.

CDR3: CASKRGASSDTQYF. The CDR3 nucleotides read TGCGCCAGCAAAAGGGGGGCGTCATCAGATACGCAGTATTTT. The chain carries TRBV5-1 and TRBJ2-3, with D perhaps matching TRBD1 or TRBD2 (6 bases each). Trimming took off 6 bases at V and 4 bases at J, with 15 bases between the two ends. The CDR3 totals 14 residues. Germline values: CDR1 SGHRS, CDR2 YFSETQ.

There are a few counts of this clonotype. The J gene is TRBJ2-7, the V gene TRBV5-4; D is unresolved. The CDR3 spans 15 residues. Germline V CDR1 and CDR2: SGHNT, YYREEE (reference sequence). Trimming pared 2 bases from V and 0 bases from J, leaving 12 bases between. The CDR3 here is CASSLGSGISYEQYV. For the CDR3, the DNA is TGTGCCAGCAGCTTAGGTAGTGGTATCTCCTACGAGCAGTACGTC.

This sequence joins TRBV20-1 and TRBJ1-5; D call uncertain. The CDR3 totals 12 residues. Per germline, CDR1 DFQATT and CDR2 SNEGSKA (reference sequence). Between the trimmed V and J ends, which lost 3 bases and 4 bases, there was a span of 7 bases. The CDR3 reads CSASMVNQPQHF. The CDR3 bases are TGCAGTGCTAGCATGGTTAATCAGCCCCAGCATTTT.

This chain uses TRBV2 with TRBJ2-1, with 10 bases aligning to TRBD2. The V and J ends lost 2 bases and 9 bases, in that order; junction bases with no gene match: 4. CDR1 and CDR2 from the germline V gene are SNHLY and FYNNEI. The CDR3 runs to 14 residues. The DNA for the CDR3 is TGTGCCAGCAGTGAACGACTAGCGGGCATTGAGCAGTTCTTC. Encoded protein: CASSERLAGIEQFF.

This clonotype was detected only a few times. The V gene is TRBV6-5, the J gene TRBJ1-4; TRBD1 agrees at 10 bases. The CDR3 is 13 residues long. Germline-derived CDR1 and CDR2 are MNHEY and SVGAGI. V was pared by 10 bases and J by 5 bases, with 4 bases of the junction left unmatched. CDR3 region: CATWDRGNEKLFF. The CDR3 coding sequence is TGTGCCACTTGGGACAGGGGAAATGAAAAACTGTTTTTT.

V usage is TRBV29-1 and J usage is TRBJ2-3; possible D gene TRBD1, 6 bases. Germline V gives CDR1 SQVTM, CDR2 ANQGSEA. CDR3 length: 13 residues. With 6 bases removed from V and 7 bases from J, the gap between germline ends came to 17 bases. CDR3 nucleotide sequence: TGCAGCGTGGCTTATGGGACACAAAATACGCAGTATTTT. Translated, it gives CSVAYGTQNTQYF.

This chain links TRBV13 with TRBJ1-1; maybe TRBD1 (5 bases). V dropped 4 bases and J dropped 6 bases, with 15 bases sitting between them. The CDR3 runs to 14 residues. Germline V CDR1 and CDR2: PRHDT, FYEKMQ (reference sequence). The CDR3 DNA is TGTGCCAGCAGCTCCCGTTGGGGGATGGCTGAAGCTTTCTTT. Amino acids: CASSSRWGMAEAFF. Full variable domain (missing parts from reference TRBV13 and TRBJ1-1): AAGVIQSPRHLIKEKRETATLKCYPIPRHDTVYWYQQGPGQDPQFLISFYEKMQSDKGSIPDRFSAQQFSDYHSELNMSSLELGDSALYFCASSSRWGMAEAFFGQGTRLTVV.

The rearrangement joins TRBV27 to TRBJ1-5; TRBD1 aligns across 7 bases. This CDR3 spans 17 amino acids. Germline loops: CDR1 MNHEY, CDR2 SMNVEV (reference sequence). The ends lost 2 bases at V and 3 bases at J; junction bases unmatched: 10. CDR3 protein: CASSLPIDRATNQPQHF. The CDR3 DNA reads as TGTGCCAGCAGTTTACCCATAGACAGGGCTACCAATCAGCCCCAGCATTTT.

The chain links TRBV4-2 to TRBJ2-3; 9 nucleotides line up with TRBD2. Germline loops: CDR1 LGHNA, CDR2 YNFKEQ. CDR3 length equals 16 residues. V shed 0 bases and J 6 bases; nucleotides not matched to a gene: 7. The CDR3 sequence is CASSQEPAGGTDTQYF. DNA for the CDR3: TGTGCCAGCAGCCAAGAACCAGCGGGGGGAACCGATACGCAGTATTTT.

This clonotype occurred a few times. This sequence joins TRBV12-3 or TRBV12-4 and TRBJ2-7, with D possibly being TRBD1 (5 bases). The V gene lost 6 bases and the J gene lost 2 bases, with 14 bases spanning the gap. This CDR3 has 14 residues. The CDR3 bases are TGTGCCAGCAGCCGCGACAGCAACCCCTACGAGCAGTACTTC. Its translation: CASSRDSNPYEQYF.

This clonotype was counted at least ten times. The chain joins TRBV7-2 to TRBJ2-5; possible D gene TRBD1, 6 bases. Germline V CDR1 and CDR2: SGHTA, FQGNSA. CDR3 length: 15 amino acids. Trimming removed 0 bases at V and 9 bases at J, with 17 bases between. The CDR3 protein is CASSLAGATRGSQYF. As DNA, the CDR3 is TGTGCCAGCAGCTTAGCGGGGGCCACCCGAGGGTCCCAGTACTTC.

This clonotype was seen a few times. CDR3 residues: CASSQGQYTGELFF. The CDR3 bases are TGTGCCAGCAGCCAGGGACAGTACACCGGGGAGCTGTTTTTT. The chain couples TRBV7-2 to TRBJ2-2; 7 bases are a match to TRBD1. V lost 5 bases to trimming and J lost 3 bases; unmatched junction nucleotides: 3. The CDR3 contains 14 residues. CDR1 is SGHTA and CDR2 is FQGNSA in the germline V gene.

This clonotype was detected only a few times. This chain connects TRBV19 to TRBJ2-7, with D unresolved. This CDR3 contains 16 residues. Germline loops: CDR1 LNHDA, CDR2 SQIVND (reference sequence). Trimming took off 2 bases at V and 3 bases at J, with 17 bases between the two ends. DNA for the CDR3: TGTGCCAGTAGTATAAGTAGGGCGAGTGGAGACTACGAGCAGTACTTC. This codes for CASSISRASGDYEQYF.

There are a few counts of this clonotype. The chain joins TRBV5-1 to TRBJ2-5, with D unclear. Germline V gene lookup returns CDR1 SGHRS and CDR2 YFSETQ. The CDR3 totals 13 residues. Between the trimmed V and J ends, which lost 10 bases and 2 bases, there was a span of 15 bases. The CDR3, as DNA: TGCGCCCGCCGCCCCTGGCGGCAAGAGACCCAGTACTTC. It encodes CARRPWRQETQYF.

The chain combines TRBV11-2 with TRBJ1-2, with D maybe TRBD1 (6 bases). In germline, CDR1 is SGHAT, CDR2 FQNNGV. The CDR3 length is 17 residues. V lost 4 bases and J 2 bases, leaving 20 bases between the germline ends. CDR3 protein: CASSSYPRMTGNYGYTF. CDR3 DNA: TGTGCCAGCAGCTCCTACCCCAGAATGACAGGCAACTATGGCTACACCTTC. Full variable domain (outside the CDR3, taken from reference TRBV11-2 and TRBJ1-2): EAGVAQSPRYKIIEKRQSVAFWCNPISGHATLYWYQQILGQGPKLLIQFQNNGVVDDSQLPKDRFSAERLKGVDSTLKIQPAKLEDSAVYLCASSSYPRMTGNYGYTFGSGTRLTVV.

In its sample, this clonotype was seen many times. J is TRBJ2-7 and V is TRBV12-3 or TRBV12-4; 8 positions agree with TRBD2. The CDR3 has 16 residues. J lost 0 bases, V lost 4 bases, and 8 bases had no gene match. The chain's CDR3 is CASSSLTSVSSYEQYF. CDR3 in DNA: TGTGCCAGCAGTTCCCTGACTAGCGTCAGCTCCTACGAGCAGTACTTC.

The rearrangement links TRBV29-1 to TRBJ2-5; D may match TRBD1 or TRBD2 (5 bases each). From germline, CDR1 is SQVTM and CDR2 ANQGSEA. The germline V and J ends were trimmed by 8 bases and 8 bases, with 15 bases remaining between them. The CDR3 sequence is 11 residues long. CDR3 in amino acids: CSPLIGGTQYF. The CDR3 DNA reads TGCAGCCCACTTATTGGGGGAACCCAGTACTTC.

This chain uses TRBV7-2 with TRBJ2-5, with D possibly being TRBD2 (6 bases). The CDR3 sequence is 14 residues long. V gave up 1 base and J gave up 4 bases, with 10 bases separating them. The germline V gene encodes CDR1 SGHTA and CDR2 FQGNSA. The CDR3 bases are TGTGCCAGCAGCTTAGTGGCGGGGCCAGAGACCCAGTACTTC. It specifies CASSLVAGPETQYF.

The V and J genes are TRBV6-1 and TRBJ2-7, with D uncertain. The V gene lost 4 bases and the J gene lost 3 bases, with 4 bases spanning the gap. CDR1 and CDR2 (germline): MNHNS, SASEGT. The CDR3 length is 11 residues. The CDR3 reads CASSGRYEQYV. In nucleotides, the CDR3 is TGTGCCAGCAGTGGCCGCTACGAGCAGTACGTC.

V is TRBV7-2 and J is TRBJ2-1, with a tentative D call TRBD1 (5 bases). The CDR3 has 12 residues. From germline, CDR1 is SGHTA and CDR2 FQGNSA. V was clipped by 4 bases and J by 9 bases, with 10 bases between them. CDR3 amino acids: CASSSTGTEQFF. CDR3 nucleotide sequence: TGTGCCAGCAGCTCCACAGGAACTGAGCAGTTCTTC.

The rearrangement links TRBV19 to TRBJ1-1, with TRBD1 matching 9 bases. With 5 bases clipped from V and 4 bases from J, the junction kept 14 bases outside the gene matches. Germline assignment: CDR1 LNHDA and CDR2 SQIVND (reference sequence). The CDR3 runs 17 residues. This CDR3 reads CASSRETGGSIGTEAFF. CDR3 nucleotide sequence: TGTGCCAGTAGTCGTGAGACAGGGGGATCAATTGGCACTGAAGCTTTCTTT.